The clone carrying this TCR beta chain was seen a few times. Its antigen is not known. After 5'RACE with constant-segment primers, TCR alpha and TCR beta cDNA libraries carrying sample barcodes and UMIs were obtained. TCRdb independently ran MiXCR on the 5' RACE reads; one entry per CDR3 protein. This table holds roughly 500,000 distinct CDR3 sequences, 20% found once. This record comes from a study of T-cell memory formation after mild COVID-19. Broader study findings: Of the contracting clones, CD4+ ones lay mainly in CM and EM, and CD8+ ones in EMRA.

This receptor was identified in an adult woman who had mild COVID-19 (a few samples of this study predate the infection). Cell type and time point are not known. Sequencing input: PBMCs or a T cell subset sorted from them (not recorded which).

CDR3: CASSFSGGGPSTDTQYF. The CDR3 nucleotides are TGTGCCAGCAGCTTCAGCGGAGGGGGACCTAGCACAGATACGCAGTATTTT. V and J are TRBV7-2 and TRBJ2-3; tentatively, D is TRBD1 or TRBD2 (6 bases each). Germline values: CDR1 SGHTA, CDR2 FQGNSA. The ends were cut back, 3 bases at V and 0 bases at J, with 16 bases in the middle. This CDR3 has 17 amino acids.